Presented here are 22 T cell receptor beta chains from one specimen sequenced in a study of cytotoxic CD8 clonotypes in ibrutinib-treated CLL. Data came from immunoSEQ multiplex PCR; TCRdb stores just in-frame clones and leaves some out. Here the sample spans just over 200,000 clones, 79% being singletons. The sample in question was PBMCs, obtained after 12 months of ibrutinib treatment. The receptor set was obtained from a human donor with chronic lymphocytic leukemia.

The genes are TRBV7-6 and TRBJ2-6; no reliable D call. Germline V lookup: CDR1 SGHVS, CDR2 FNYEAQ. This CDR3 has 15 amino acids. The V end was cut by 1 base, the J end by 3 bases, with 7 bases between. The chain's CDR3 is CASSLVGGGANVLTF. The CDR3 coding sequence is TGTGCCAGCAGCTTAGTGGGTGGTGGGGCCAACGTCCTGACTTTC.

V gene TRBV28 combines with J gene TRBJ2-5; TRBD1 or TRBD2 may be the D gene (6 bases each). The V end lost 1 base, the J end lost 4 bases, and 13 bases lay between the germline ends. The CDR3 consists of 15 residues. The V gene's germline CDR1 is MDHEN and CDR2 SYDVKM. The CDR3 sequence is CASSLSGVGRETQYF. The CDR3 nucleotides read TGTGCCAGCAGTTTATCAGGGGTCGGGAGAGAGACCCAGTACTTC.

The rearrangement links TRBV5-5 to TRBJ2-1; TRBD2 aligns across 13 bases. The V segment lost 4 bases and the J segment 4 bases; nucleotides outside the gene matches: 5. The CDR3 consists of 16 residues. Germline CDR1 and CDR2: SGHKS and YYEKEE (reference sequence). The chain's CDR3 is CASSPGLAGRYNEQFF. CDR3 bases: TGTGCCAGCAGCCCGGGACTAGCGGGAAGGTACAATGAGCAGTTCTTC.

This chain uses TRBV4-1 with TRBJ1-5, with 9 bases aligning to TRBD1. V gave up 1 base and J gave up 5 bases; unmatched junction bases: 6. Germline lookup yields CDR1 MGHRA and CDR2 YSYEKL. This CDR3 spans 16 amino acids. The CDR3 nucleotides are TGCGCCAGCAGCCAAGTCGGGACAGGGTCTTATCAGCCCCAGCATTTT. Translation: CASSQVGTGSYQPQHF.

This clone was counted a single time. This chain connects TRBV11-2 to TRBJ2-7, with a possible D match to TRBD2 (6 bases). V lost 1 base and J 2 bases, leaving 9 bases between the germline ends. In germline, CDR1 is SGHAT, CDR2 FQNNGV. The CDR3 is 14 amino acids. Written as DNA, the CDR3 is TGTGCCAGCAGCTTAGTGGGACTGCCCTACGAGCAGTACTTC. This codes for CASSLVGLPYEQYF.

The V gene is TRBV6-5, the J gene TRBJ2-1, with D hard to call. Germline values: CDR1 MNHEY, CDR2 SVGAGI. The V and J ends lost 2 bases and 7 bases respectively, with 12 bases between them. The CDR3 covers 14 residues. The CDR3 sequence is CASSYVARSNEQFF. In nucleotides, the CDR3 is TGTGCCAGCAGTTACGTGGCTAGATCAAATGAGCAGTTCTTC.

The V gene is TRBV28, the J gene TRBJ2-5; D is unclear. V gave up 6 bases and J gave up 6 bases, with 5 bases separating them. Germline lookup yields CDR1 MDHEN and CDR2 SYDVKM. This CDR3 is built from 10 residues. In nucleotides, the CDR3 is TGTGCCAGCAGCACTAAGACCCAGTACTTC. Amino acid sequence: CASSTKTQYF.

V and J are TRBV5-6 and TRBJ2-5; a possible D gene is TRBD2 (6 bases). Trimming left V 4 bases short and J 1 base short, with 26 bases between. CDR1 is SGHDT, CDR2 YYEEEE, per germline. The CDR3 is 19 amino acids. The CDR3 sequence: CASSASPGLPKDPQETQYF. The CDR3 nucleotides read TGTGCCAGCAGCGCCAGTCCGGGACTCCCGAAAGACCCCCAAGAGACCCAGTACTTC.

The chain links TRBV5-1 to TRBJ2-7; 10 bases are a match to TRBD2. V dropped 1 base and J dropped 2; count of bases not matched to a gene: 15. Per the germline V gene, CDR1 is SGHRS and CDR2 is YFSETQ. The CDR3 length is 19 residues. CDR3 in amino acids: CASSLRAGLAGAEPYEQYF. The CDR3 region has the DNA TGCGCCAGCAGCTTGAGGGCTGGGCTAGCGGGGGCCGAACCCTACGAGCAGTACTTC.

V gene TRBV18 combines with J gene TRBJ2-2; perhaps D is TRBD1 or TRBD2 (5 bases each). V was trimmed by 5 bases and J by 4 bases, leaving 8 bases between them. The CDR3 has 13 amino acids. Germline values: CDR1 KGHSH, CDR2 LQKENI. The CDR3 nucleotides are TGTGCCAGCTCATCGGGGACCACCGGGGAGCTGTTTTTT. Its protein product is CASSSGTTGELFF.

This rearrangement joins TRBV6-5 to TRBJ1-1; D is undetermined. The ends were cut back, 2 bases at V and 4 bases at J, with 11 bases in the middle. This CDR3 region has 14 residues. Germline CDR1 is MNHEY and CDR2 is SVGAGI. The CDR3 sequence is CASSYTGVGTEAFF. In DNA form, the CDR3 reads TGTGCCAGCAGTTACACGGGTGTGGGCACTGAAGCTTTCTTT.

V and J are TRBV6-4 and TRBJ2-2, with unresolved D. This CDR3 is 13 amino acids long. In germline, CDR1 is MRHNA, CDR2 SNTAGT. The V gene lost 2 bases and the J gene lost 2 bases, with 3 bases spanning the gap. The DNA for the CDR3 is TGTGCCAGCAGTGACCCTAACACCGGGGAGCTGTTTTTT. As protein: CASSDPNTGELFF.

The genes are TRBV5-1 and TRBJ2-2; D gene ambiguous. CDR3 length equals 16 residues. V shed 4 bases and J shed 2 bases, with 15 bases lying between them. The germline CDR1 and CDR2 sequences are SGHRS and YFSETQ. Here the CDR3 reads CASSIPAVANTGELFF. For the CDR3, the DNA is TGCGCCAGCAGCATCCCGGCGGTTGCCAACACCGGGGAGCTGTTTTTT.

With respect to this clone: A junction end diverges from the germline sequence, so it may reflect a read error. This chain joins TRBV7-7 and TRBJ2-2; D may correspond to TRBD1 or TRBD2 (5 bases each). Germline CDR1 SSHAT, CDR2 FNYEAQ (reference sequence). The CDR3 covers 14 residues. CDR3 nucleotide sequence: TGTGCTAGCAGCGGACAAGACAACACCGGGGAGCTGTTTTTT. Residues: CASSGQDNTGELFF.

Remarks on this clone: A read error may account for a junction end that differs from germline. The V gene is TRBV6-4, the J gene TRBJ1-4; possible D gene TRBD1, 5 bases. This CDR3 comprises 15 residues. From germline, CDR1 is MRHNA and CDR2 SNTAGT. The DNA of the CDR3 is TGTGCCAGCAGTTACTCGGGACCCTCGGATGAAAAACTGTTTTTT. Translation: CASSYSGPSDEKLFF.

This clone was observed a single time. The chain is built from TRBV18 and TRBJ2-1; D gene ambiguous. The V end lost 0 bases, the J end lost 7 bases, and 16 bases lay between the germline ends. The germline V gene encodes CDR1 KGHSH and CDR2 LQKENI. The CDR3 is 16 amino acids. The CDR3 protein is CASSPPIGQARNEQFF. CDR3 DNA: TGTGCCAGCTCACCACCCATCGGGCAGGCTAGGAATGAGCAGTTCTTC.

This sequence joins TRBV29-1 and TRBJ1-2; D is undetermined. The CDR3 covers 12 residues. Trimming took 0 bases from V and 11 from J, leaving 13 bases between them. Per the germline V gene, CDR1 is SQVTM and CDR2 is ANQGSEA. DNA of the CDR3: TGCAGCGTTGAAGATCAAAGAGCCGTTTACACCTTC. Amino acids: CSVEDQRAVYTF.

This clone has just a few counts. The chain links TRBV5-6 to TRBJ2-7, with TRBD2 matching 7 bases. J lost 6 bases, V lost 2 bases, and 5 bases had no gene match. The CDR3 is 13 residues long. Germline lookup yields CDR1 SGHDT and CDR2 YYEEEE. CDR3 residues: CASSLGTGGEQYF. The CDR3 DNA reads TGTGCCAGCAGCTTAGGGACGGGAGGCGAGCAGTACTTC.

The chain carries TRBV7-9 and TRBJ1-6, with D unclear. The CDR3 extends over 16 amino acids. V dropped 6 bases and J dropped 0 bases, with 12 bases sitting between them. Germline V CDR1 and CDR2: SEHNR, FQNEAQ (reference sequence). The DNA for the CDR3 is TGTGCCAGCAGTCCACAGTTAAGCTCCTATAATTCACCCCTCCACTTT. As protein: CASSPQLSSYNSPLHF.

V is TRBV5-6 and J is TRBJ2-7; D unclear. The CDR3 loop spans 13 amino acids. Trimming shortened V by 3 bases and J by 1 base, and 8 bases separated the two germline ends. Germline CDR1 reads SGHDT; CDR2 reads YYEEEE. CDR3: CASSSPHSYEQYF. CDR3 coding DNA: TGTGCCAGCAGCTCGCCACATTCCTACGAGCAGTACTTC. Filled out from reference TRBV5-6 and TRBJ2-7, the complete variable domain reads DAGVTQSPTHLIKTRGQQVTLRCSPKSGHDTVSWYQQALGQGPQFIFQYYEEEERQRGNFPDRFSGHQFPNYSSELNVNALLLGDSALYLCASSSPHSYEQYFGPGTRLTVT.

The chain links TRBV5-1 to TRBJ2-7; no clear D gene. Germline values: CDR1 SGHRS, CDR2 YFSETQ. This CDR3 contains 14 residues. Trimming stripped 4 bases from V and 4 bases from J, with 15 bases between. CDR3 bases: TGCGCCAGCAGCCTATTAATGACCCAGTACGAGCAGTACTTC. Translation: CASSLLMTQYEQYF. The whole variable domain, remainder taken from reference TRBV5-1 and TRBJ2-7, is KAGVTQTPRYLIKTRGQQVTLSCSPISGHRSVSWYQQTPGQGLQFLFEYFSETQRNKGNFPGRFSGRQFSNSRSEMNVSTLELGDSALYLCASSLLMTQYEQYFGPGTRLTVT.

CDR3 nucleotide sequence: TGCGCCAGCAGCCCTGGACAGGGCCACTACTCCTACGAGCAGTACTTC. Translation gives CASSPGQGHYSYEQYF. This sequence joins TRBV5-1 and TRBJ2-7; TRBD1 aligns across 8 bases. V shed 4 bases and J 0 bases; nucleotides not matched to a gene: 9. The CDR3 runs 16 residues. Germline CDR1 is SGHRS and CDR2 is YFSETQ.